Listed below are T cell receptor beta chains from one sample, sequenced in a study of blood T cells in healthy people across ages. Via MiXCR, TCRdb re-called the 5' RACE reads, giving one row per CDR3 protein. The table records roughly 2 million distinct CDR3 sequences, about 49% of them present only once. What was sequenced was blood. These receptors were collected from a woman aged 40-49 years in good health. CDR3s include the opening cysteine and the closing phenylalanine or tryptophan. Fields, in order: CDR3 DNA, CDR3 protein, V gene, D gene, clone size, J gene. The D gene is left open where the match is weak. Where a row states a size, it is once, few, many or the class of an expanded clone; other rows omit it.

TGTGCCAGCAGCCCTACCCGTCCGCGGGGGGGCGACCAAGAGACCCAGTACTTC	CASSPTRPRGGDQETQYF	TRBV7-2	TRBD2	few	TRBJ2-5
TGTGCCAGCGAGGGACAGGGTCTCTCTGGGGCCAACGTCCTGACTTTC	CASEGQGLSGANVLTF	TRBV28	TRBD1	.	TRBJ2-6
TGCAGCGGCAAATTCGGGACAGCTGGGAATCAGCCCCAGCATTTT	CSGKFGTAGNQPQHF	TRBV29-1	TRBD1	.	TRBJ1-5
TGTGCCAGCAGCTTGGTTAGTGACATTCAGTACTTC	CASSLVSDIQYF	TRBV7-2	.	.	TRBJ2-4
TGTGCCAGCAGTTGGCGACAGGACCATTATGGCTACACCTTC	CASSWRQDHYGYTF	TRBV12-3/TRBV12-4	.	.	TRBJ1-2
TGTGCCAGCAGTTTGCAGGGTACGACCAAAAACATTCAGTACTTC	CASSLQGTTKNIQYF	TRBV28	.	once	TRBJ2-4
TGTGCCAGCAGTTTCCTATCGACAGGAGACTACGAGCAGTACTTC	CASSFLSTGDYEQYF	TRBV12-3/TRBV12-4	.	few	TRBJ2-7
TGTGCCAGCAGCAGACAGGGAGACGGAGAGACCCAGTACTTC	CASSRQGDGETQYF	TRBV3-1	TRBD1	.	TRBJ2-5
TGTGCCAGCAGCCTGGGATCACCGAGACAGAGCTCCTACGAGCAGTACTTC	CASSLGSPRQSSYEQYF	TRBV7-2	.	.	TRBJ2-7
TGTGCCAGCAGCCTCGAGACAGGGGCAGGCTATGGCTACACCTTC	CASSLETGAGYGYTF	TRBV6-6	TRBD1	.	TRBJ1-2
TGTGCCAGCAGCTTAGGCGGCCTCCTAGCCACCAATGAGCAGTTCTTC	CASSLGGLLATNEQFF	TRBV7-2	.	.	TRBJ2-1
TGTGCCAGCAGTCCCTGGGTAGCCAAAAACATTCAGTACTTC	CASSPWVAKNIQYF	TRBV28	.	.	TRBJ2-4
TGCAGCGTTGAAGGCGTCTACTCCTACAATGAGCAGTTCTTC	CSVEGVYSYNEQFF	TRBV29-1	.	.	TRBJ2-1
TGTGCCAGCACCTTCCGGGACAGCACAGATACGCAGTATTTT	CASTFRDSTDTQYF	TRBV11-2	.	.	TRBJ2-3
TGTGCCAGCAGTTTTCCCGGACTGAGTACGCAGTATTTT	CASSFPGLSTQYF	TRBV27	.	.	TRBJ2-3
TGTGCCAGCAGCGTAGTCGTTGGGCCTCACAATGAGCAGTTCTTC	CASSVVVGPHNEQFF	TRBV9	.	.	TRBJ2-1
TGTGCCAGCAGCCGCAATCTACAGGGGAGCAATCAGCCCCAGCATTTT	CASSRNLQGSNQPQHF	TRBV7-2	TRBD1	once	TRBJ1-5
TGTGCCAGCAGCGTGGCTGAGAGGGGGCGCAGGGGTAGTGGCTACACCTTC	CASSVAERGRRGSGYTF	TRBV6-1	TRBD1	.	TRBJ1-2
TGTGCCAGCAGCGTAGTCGGGGGGGCCCGGGGTACGCAGTATTTT	CASSVVGGARGTQYF	TRBV9	TRBD2	.	TRBJ2-3
TGTGCCAGCAGCCCGGGAACACGTGGGACTGAAGCTTTCTTT	CASSPGTRGTEAFF	TRBV27	.	.	TRBJ1-1
TGTGCCAGCAGTTACTCTGAACGAGAGACCCAGTACTTC	CASSYSERETQYF	TRBV6-6	.	few	TRBJ2-5
TGTGCCATCAGTGAACGGGTATGGGACGGCTACACCTTC	CAISERVWDGYTF	TRBV10-3	.	few	TRBJ1-2
TGTGCCAGCAGGCGAGGCGAGCAGTACTTC	CASRRGEQYF	TRBV2	.	once	TRBJ2-7
TGCAGTGCTAGAGATAGTCAGACCCAGTACTTC	CSARDSQTQYF	TRBV20-1	.	.	TRBJ2-5
TGTGCCAGTAGGAGGTCGGCAACTAATGAAAAACTGTTTTTT	CASRRSATNEKLFF	TRBV19	.	.	TRBJ1-4
TGCAGTGCTAGTAGCACAATGAACACTGAAGCTTTCTTT	CSASSTMNTEAFF	TRBV20-1	.	.	TRBJ1-1
TGTGCCAGCAGACCCGGACAGGGGGCCGACGAGCAGTACTTC	CASRPGQGADEQYF	TRBV6-5	TRBD1	.	TRBJ2-7
TGTGCCAGCAGACGCGGGTTTAGCTCCTACAATGAGCAGTTCTTC	CASRRGFSSYNEQFF	TRBV3-1	.	.	TRBJ2-1
TGTGCCACCAGCAGACCCGACAGCTCCTACGAGCAGTACTTC	CATSRPDSSYEQYF	TRBV15	.	.	TRBJ2-7
TGCGCCAGCAGCCCGAACGTACAGTCCACAGATACGCAGTATTTT	CASSPNVQSTDTQYF	TRBV5-1	.	.	TRBJ2-3
TGTGCCATCAGTGAGTCTAAAGACAATGAGCAGTTCTTC	CAISESKDNEQFF	TRBV10-3	.	.	TRBJ2-1
TGTGCCAGCAGCTCAGAGGGCGGATGGGACGGTAATCAGCCCCAGCATTTT	CASSSEGGWDGNQPQHF	TRBV7-2	.	.	TRBJ1-5
TGTGCCAGCAGTGCGGCATGGACAGGCCAAGAGACCCAGTACTTC	CASSAAWTGQETQYF	TRBV27	TRBD1	few	TRBJ2-5
TGCGCCAGCAGTGGGATGAGGGGCGCTGAAGCTTTCTTT	CASSGMRGAEAFF	TRBV6-1	.	.	TRBJ1-1
TGCGCCAGCAGCTTGGAGGGGGAATCCTACAATGAGCAGTACTTC	CASSLEGESYNEQYF	TRBV5-1	.	few	TRBJ2-7
TGTGCCAGCAGCCCCCCGCAGGGTGAAAAACTGTTTTTT	CASSPPQGEKLFF	TRBV3-1	.	.	TRBJ1-4
TGTGCCAGCAGGCCGGGACAGGGGGCGTGGGAGCAGTACTTC	CASRPGQGAWEQYF	TRBV7-9	TRBD1	.	TRBJ2-4
TGCAGTGCTAGAGGTGTTGGGGGGGGAAACTATGGCTACACCTTC	CSARGVGGGNYGYTF	TRBV20-1	.	few	TRBJ1-2